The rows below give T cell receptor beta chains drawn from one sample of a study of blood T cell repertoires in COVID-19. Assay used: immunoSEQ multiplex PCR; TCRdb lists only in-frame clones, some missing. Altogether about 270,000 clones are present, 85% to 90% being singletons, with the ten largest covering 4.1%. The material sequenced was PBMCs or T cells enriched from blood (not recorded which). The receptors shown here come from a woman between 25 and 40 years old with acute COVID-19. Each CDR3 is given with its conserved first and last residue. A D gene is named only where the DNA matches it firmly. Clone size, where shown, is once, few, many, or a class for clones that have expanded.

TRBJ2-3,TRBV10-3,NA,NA,CAISERENTDTQYF,TGTGCCATCAGTGAAAGAGAAAACACAGATACGCAGTATTTT
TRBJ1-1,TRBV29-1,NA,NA,CSVVAGGLMVSEAFF,TGCAGCGTCGTGGCTGGGGGCCTTATGGTCTCAGAAGCTTTCTTT
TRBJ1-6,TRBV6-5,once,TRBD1,CASKDRENSPLHF,TGTGCCAGCAAGGACAGGGAAAATTCACCCCTCCACTTT
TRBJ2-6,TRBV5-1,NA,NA,CASSPAGDPGANVLTF,TGCGCCAGCAGCCCCGCAGGGGACCCTGGGGCCAACGTCCTGACTTTC
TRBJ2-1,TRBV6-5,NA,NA,CASRQQDSSYNEQFF,TGTGCCAGCAGGCAACAGGATAGCTCCTACAATGAGCAGTTCTTC
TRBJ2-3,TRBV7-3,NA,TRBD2,CASSDSGRVTDTQYF,TGTGCCAGCAGCGATAGCGGGAGGGTGACAGATACGCAGTATTTT
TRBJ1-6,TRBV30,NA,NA,CAWKGVDSPLHF,TGTGCCTGGAAGGGGGTGGATTCACCCCTCCACTTT
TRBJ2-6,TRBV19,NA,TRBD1,CASSTGQVSSGANVLTF,TGTGCCAGTAGTACCGGACAGGTGAGCTCTGGGGCCAACGTCCTGACTTTC
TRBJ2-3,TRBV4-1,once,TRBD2,CASSQEYRGADTQYF,TGCGCCAGCAGCCAAGAATATCGGGGGGCAGATACGCAGTATTTT
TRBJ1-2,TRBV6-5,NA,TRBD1,CASKGQDYGYTF,TGTGCCAGCAAAGGACAGGACTATGGCTACACCTTC
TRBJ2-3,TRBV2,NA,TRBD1,CASSVATGGDYTDTQYF,TGTGCCAGCAGTGTGGCAACAGGGGGAGACTACACAGATACGCAGTATTTT
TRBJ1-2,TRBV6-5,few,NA,CASSYLGQSYGYTF,TGTGCCAGCAGTTACTTGGGGCAGAGTTATGGCTACACCTTC
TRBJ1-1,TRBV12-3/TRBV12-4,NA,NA,CASSFPGGTEAFF,TGTGCCAGCAGTTTCCCGGGGGGGACTGAAGCTTTCTTT
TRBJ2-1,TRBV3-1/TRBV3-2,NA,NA,CASSQDKGNEQFF,TGTGCCAGCAGCCAAGATAAGGGGAATGAGCAGTTCTTC
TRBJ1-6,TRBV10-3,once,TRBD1,CAISESGGTGNSPLHF,TGTGCCATCAGTGAGTCTGGTGGGACAGGGAATTCACCCCTCCACTTT
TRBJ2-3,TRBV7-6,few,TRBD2,CASSLGASGATDTQYF,TGTGCCAGCAGCTTAGGGGCTAGCGGGGCTACAGATACGCAGTATTTT
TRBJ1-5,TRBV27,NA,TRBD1,CASSPLTGRKPQHF,TGTGCCAGCAGTCCGTTGACAGGGAGAAAGCCCCAGCATTTT
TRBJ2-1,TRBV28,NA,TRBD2,CASSGDYRGLAYNEQFF,TGTGCCAGCAGTGGTGACTACCGTGGACTAGCTTACAATGAGCAGTTCTTC
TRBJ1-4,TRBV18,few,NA,CASSPAGEKLFF,TGTGCCAGCTCACCGGCGGGGGAAAAACTGTTTTTT
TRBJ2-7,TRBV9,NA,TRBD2,CASSVSSGTFNEQYF,TGTGCCAGCAGCGTGAGTAGCGGGACCTTCAACGAGCAGTACTTC
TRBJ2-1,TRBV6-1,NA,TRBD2,CASSDEAKRASGTIYNEQFF,TGTGCCAGCAGTGACGAGGCCAAACGGGCTAGCGGTACCATCTACAATGAGCAGTTCTTC
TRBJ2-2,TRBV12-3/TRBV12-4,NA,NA,CASSLNTEGELFF,TGTGCCAGCAGTCTCAACACAGAAGGGGAGCTGTTTTTT
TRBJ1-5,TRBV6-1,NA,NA,CASSEARGGPSFGPQHF,TGTGCCAGCAGTGAAGCGCGGGGCGGCCCGTCTTTCGGGCCCCAGCATTTT
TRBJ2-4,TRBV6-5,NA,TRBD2,CASSRAGVENIQYF,TGTGCCAGCAGTCGAGCGGGAGTTGAGAACATTCAGTACTTC
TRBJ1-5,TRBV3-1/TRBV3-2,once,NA,CASSQDSGGRQPQHF,TGTGCCAGCAGCCAAGATTCGGGGGGGCGGCAGCCCCAGCATTTT
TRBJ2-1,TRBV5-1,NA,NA,CASRTSSSYNEQFF,TGCGCCAGCAGAACTAGCAGCTCCTACAATGAGCAGTTCTTC
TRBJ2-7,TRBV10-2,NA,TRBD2,CASSARGTSGRALPSYEQYF,TGCGCCAGCAGCGCCCGAGGGACTAGCGGGAGGGCCCTTCCATCCTACGAGCAGTACTTC
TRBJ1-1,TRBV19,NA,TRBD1,CASSISPGGNTEAFF,TGTGCCAGTAGTATCTCCCCAGGGGGCAACACTGAAGCTTTCTTT
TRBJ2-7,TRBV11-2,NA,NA,CASSLDLGEGAAYEQYF,TGTGCCAGCAGCTTAGATTTGGGTGAGGGCGCCGCTTACGAGCAGTACTTC
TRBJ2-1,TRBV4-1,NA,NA,CASSHRSGEFNEQFF,TGCGCCAGCAGCCATAGATCAGGGGAGTTTAATGAGCAGTTCTTC
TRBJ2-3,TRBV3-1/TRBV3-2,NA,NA,CASSPFSGITDTQYF,TGTGCCAGCAGCCCTTTTAGCGGTATCACAGATACGCAGTATTTT
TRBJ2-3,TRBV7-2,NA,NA,CASSLSPPTGAGTDTQYF,TGTGCCAGCAGCTTATCCCCGCCCACGGGAGCTGGCACAGATACGCAGTATTTT
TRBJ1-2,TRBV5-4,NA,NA,CASSLGQPGRGYTF,TGTGCCAGCAGCTTGGGACAGCCCGGAAGAGGCTACACCTTC
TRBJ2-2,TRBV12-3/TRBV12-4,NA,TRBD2,CASRTSYTGELFF,TGTGCCAGCAGGACTAGCTACACCGGGGAGCTGTTTTTT